The next 27 T cell receptor beta chains were all read from a single sample in a study of blood T cell repertoires in COVID-19. Libraries were prepared by immunoSEQ multiplex PCR; TCRdb keeps only in-frame clonotypes and omits some of them. The table includes about 150,000 clones, roughly 84% detected once. The sample consisted of peripheral blood. These receptors were taken from a woman aged 60 to 75 with COVID-19, enrolled during active disease.

The chain employs TRBV3-1 (or the pseudogene TRBV3-2) and TRBJ1-1; weak D call: TRBD1 (6 bases). The CDR3 totals 15 residues. V was shortened by 2 bases and J by 0 bases, with 10 bases between the two germline ends. Germline-derived CDR1 and CDR2 are LGHDT and YNNKEL (reference sequence). The CDR3 DNA follows: TGTGCCAGCAGCCAATTGACAGGCCTGAACACTGAAGCTTTCTTT. Residues: CASSQLTGLNTEAFF.

This chain links TRBV7-9 with TRBJ1-1; possible D gene TRBD1, 5 bases. Germline lookup yields CDR1 SEHNR and CDR2 FQNEAQ (reference sequence). V was pared by 5 bases and J by 7 bases, with 17 bases between. This CDR3 comprises 14 residues. The CDR3 nucleotides read TGTGCCAGCAGCCTTACTGACAGATTTAGTGAAGCTTTCTTT. Encoded protein: CASSLTDRFSEAFF.

The rearrangement links TRBV11-2 to TRBJ1-1; 7 bases map to TRBD1. Germline V CDR1 and CDR2: SGHAT, FQNNGV. V shed 2 bases and J 6 bases; nucleotides not matched to a gene: 3. CDR3 length: 13 residues. CDR3 DNA sequence: TGTGCCAGCAGCTTACCAGGGGGAGCTGAAGCTTTCTTT. This sequence encodes CASSLPGGAEAFF.

This clone was recorded only once. The CDR3 region is CASSASGNTGELFF. As DNA, the CDR3 is TGTGCCAGCAGTGCTAGCGGGAACACCGGGGAGCTGTTTTTT. The V and J genes are TRBV25-1 and TRBJ2-2; 7 positions match TRBD2. Trimming took 4 bases from V and 1 from J; bases not matched to a gene: 0. The germline CDR1 and CDR2 sequences are MGHDK and SYGVNS. This CDR3 has 14 amino acids.

The chain carries TRBV5-5 and TRBJ1-6, with D possibly TRBD1 on 6 matching bases. Germline V gene sequence: CDR1 SGHKS, CDR2 YYEKEE (reference sequence). V shed 2 bases and J shed 9 bases, with 15 bases lying between them. The length of the CDR3 is 15 residues. The CDR3 DNA follows: TGTGCCAGCAGCTTTCCGGGACAAGAGACTTCACCCCTCCACTTT. It is translated as CASSFPGQETSPLHF.

This clone has just a few counts. The chain is built from TRBV9 and TRBJ2-2; 9 bases are a match to TRBD2. Germline V lookup: CDR1 SGDLS, CDR2 YYNGEE. Trimming took 7 bases from V and 3 from J; bases not matched to a gene: 4. There are 14 residues in the CDR3. The CDR3 DNA sequence: TGTGCCAGCCGCGGGAGGGAGGACACCGGGGAGCTGTTTTTT. The encoded protein is CASRGREDTGELFF.

The rearrangement joins TRBV7-3 to TRBJ2-2; the match to TRBD2 covers 15 bases. The junction had 7 bases not matched to a gene; V was cut back by 6 bases and J by 5 bases. This CDR3 has 17 amino acids. Germline lookup yields CDR1 SGHTA and CDR2 FQGTGA. CDR3 residues: CASRVPGLAGGTGELFF. The DNA of the CDR3 is TGTGCCAGCAGGGTCCCGGGACTAGCGGGGGGTACCGGGGAGCTGTTTTTT.

The chain joins TRBV6-6 to TRBJ1-1, with a weak D call TRBD1 (6 bases). The V end lost 5 bases, the J end lost 0 bases, and 16 bases lay between the germline ends. From germline, CDR1 is MNHNY and CDR2 SVGAGI (reference sequence). This CDR3 region has 16 residues. The CDR3 here is CASSAGTTPMNTEAFF. The DNA of the CDR3 is TGTGCCAGCAGTGCCGGGACAACCCCTATGAACACTGAAGCTTTCTTT.

This clone showed up just a few times. The chain links TRBV18 to TRBJ2-7; 9 bases agree with TRBD1. J lost 1 base, V lost 2 bases, and 3 bases had no gene match. CDR3 length: 15 residues. The germline V gene has CDR1 KGHSH and CDR2 LQKENI. The CDR3 spells CASSPGTGRSYEQYF. The CDR3 DNA reads TGTGCCAGCTCACCAGGGACAGGGCGTTCCTACGAGCAGTACTTC.

The V and J genes are TRBV7-2 and TRBJ1-1; tentative D call: TRBD1 (6 bases). CDR1 is SGHTA, CDR2 FQGNSA, per germline. Trimming cost V 5 bases and J 2 bases, with 21 bases left between them. The CDR3 is 17 residues long. DNA for the CDR3: TGTGCCAGCAGCCCAAATCAGGGGTTTGATAGAAACACTGAAGCTTTCTTT. Protein: CASSPNQGFDRNTEAFF.

The gene calls are TRBV29-1 and TRBJ1-1; tentatively, D is TRBD1 (6 bases). Trimming took off 8 bases at V and 0 bases at J, with 13 bases between the two ends. In germline, CDR1 is SQVTM, CDR2 ANQGSEA. This CDR3 contains 13 residues. CDR3 in DNA: TGCAGCCTCACGAGGGGGTTGAACACTGAAGCTTTCTTT. It codes for CSLTRGLNTEAFF.

This sequence joins TRBV27 and TRBJ1-2; 7 nucleotides align to TRBD1. Germline trimming cut 2 bases from V and 0 bases from J; bases unmatched to any gene: 12. The CDR3 consists of 18 residues. Germline lookup yields CDR1 MNHEY and CDR2 SMNVEV (reference sequence). CDR3 DNA sequence: TGTGCCAGCAGTTTAAAAGGGGGCTCTTTTGCCGCTAACTATGGCTACACCTTC. This translates into CASSLKGGSFAANYGYTF.

The rearrangement joins TRBV24-1 to TRBJ1-1, with D possibly being TRBD1 (5 bases). The CDR3 runs to 13 residues. In germline, CDR1 is KGHDR, CDR2 SFDVKD. V lost 4 bases, J lost 5 bases, and 10 bases lay in between. CDR3 bases: TGTGCCACCAGTGAAGACAGTCATACTGAAGCTTTCTTT. This sequence encodes CATSEDSHTEAFF.

The gene calls are TRBV6-1 and TRBJ1-2, with 7 bases matching TRBD1. This CDR3 comprises 14 residues. The germline V gene encodes CDR1 MNHNS and CDR2 SASEGT. Trimming at V came to 2 bases and at J to 6 bases, leaving 6 bases not matched to a gene. The CDR3 here is CASSEWGQFNGYTF. The DNA for the CDR3 is TGTGCCAGCAGTGAATGGGGACAGTTCAATGGCTACACCTTC.

The J gene is TRBJ2-2, the V gene TRBV14; 7 bases map to TRBD1. The CDR3 has 17 residues. Per germline, CDR1 SGHDN and CDR2 FVKESK. V shed 6 bases and J 5 bases; nucleotides not matched to a gene: 15. CDR3 loop: CASSYPLGTATTGELFF. CDR3 in DNA: TGTGCCAGCAGTTACCCTTTGGGGACAGCTACAACCGGGGAGCTGTTTTTT.

The chain couples TRBV6-4 to TRBJ2-1, with TRBD1 as a possible D gene (5 bases). Between the trimmed V and J ends, which lost 3 bases and 9 bases, there was a span of 12 bases. The CDR3 loop spans 13 amino acids. The germline V gene encodes CDR1 MRHNA and CDR2 SNTAGT. The CDR3 sequence: CASSEVQVSEQFF. CDR3 in DNA: TGTGCCAGCAGTGAGGTACAGGTTAGTGAGCAGTTCTTC.

The rearrangement links TRBV3-1 (or the pseudogene TRBV3-2) to TRBJ2-5, with D possibly matching TRBD1 (6 bases). Per the germline V gene, CDR1 is LGHDT and CDR2 is YNNKEL (reference sequence). The CDR3 is made up of 17 amino acids. Trimming shortened V by 0 bases and J by 5 bases, and 19 bases separated the two germline ends. The CDR3 loop is CASSQDYGGLTRETQYF. Written as DNA, the CDR3 is TGTGCCAGCAGCCAAGATTATGGGGGCTTGACCAGGGAGACCCAGTACTTC.

V is TRBV10-3 and J is TRBJ1-2; the D is unclear. Trimming left V 2 bases short and J 2 bases short, with 12 bases between. This CDR3 has 15 amino acids. CDR1 and CDR2 (germline): ENHRY, SYGVKD. Here the CDR3 DNA reads TGTGCCATCAGTGAGCTTCAAACTTCAAACTATGGCTACACCTTC. It specifies CAISELQTSNYGYTF.

V is TRBV9 and J is TRBJ2-2, with D possibly being TRBD1 (6 bases). Trimming shortened V by 2 bases and J by 2 bases, and 13 bases separated the two germline ends. The CDR3 is 16 residues long. Per the germline V gene, CDR1 is SGDLS and CDR2 is YYNGEE. The DNA for the CDR3 is TGTGCCAGCAGCGTTAGCACAGGGCTTAACACCGGGGAGCTGTTTTTT. It is translated as CASSVSTGLNTGELFF.

J is TRBJ1-4 and V is TRBV5-1; perhaps TRBD1 as D (6 bases). Trimming removed 4 bases at V and 0 bases at J, with 16 bases between. The length of the CDR3 is 17 residues. In germline, CDR1 is SGHRS, CDR2 YFSETQ. DNA for the CDR3: TGCGCCAGCAGCCAACAGGGCCGTCGAGCAACTAATGAAAAACTGTTTTTT. Translated: CASSQQGRRATNEKLFF.

V usage is TRBV6-5 and J usage is TRBJ2-7; TRBD2 is a possible D gene (6 bases). The CDR3 is 14 residues long. CDR1 MNHEY and CDR2 SVGAGI come from the germline V gene. The germline V and J ends were trimmed by 8 bases and 3 bases, with 17 bases remaining between them. CDR3 residues: CASVQQEGYYEQYV. The CDR3 DNA follows: TGTGCCAGCGTACAACAGGAGGGATACTACGAGCAGTACGTC.

J is TRBJ1-2 and V is TRBV6-1; TRBD1 agrees at 7 bases. Unmatched junction bases numbered 3, after V lost 0 bases and J lost 2 bases. The germline CDR1 and CDR2 sequences are MNHNS and SASEGT. This CDR3 region has 15 residues. As DNA, the CDR3 is TGTGCCAGCAGTGAAGCAGCGACAGGGAACTATGGCTACACCTTC. It specifies CASSEAATGNYGYTF.

The rearrangement uses TRBV2 and TRBJ1-3, with 10 bases fitting TRBD1. V gave up 4 bases and J gave up 5 bases; unmatched junction bases: 2. The CDR3 loop spans 14 amino acids. Germline loops: CDR1 SNHLY, CDR2 FYNNEI. The CDR3 region has the DNA TGTGCCAGCAGTGCGACAGGGGGCAGAAACACCATATATTTT. Amino acid sequence: CASSATGGRNTIYF.

This chain connects TRBV5-4 to TRBJ1-1; the match to TRBD1 covers 10 bases. Germline trimming cut 4 bases from V and 5 bases from J; bases unmatched to any gene: 8. This CDR3 comprises 15 residues. The V gene's germline CDR1 is SGHNT and CDR2 YYREEE (reference sequence). Here the CDR3 reads CASSPRTGGSTEAFF. The CDR3 DNA follows: TGTGCCAGCAGCCCCCGGACAGGGGGGAGTACTGAAGCTTTCTTT.

The chain has TRBV27 and TRBJ2-1, with TRBD1 identical over 12 bases. V was pared by 6 bases and J by 14 bases, with 11 bases of the junction left unmatched. CDR3 size: 14 residues. CDR1 MNHEY and CDR2 SMNVEV come from the germline V gene (reference sequence). In nucleotides, the CDR3 is TGTGCCAGCAGATTTGGGACAGGGGGCCGGTTGGAGTTCTTC. Translated: CASRFGTGGRLEFF.

Details on this clone: At one of its ends the junction is not consistent with the germline gene, which may arise from a read error. This chain connects TRBV7-7 to TRBJ2-2; D is perhaps TRBD1 (6 bases). CDR3 length equals 15 residues. Germline CDR1 reads SSHAT; CDR2 reads FNYEAQ (reference sequence). CDR3: CASSYGRGDTGELFF. CDR3 DNA: TGTGCTAGCAGCTACGGCAGGGGAGACACCGGGGAGCTGTTTTTT.

The gene calls are TRBV3-1 (or the pseudogene TRBV3-2) and TRBJ2-5; weak D call: TRBD2 (5 bases). The CDR3 is 14 residues long. CDR1 and CDR2 from the germline V gene are LGHDT and YNNKEL (reference sequence). V gave up 3 bases and J gave up 4 bases, with 12 bases separating them. CDR3 loop: CASSHRTRGETQYF. The CDR3 nucleotides read TGTGCCAGCAGCCACCGGACCCGGGGAGAGACCCAGTACTTC.